Below, 4 T cell receptor beta chains from the same sample are listed, as sequenced in a study of cytomegalovirus exposure and HLA in healthy donors. Researchers ran the PCR with 60 Vbeta and 13 Jbeta primers. Profiling relied on immunoSEQ multiplex PCR, and the TCRdb table lists in-frame clones only, not all of them. Among 75,000 to 95,000 clones listed, roughly 60% were seen once. Sequencing was carried out using PBMCs. These receptor sequences come from a woman between 45 and 65 years old in good health and CMV-seropositive.

The V gene is TRBV7-2, the J gene TRBJ2-7, with 7 bases aligning to TRBD1. The CDR3 has 13 amino acids. J lost 2 bases, V lost 4 bases, and 2 bases had no gene match. The germline V gene encodes CDR1 SGHTA and CDR2 FQGNSA. CDR3 nucleotide sequence: TGTGCCAGCAGCTCCCAGGGGGCCTACGAGCAGTACTTC. This sequence encodes CASSSQGAYEQYF.

The chain has TRBV9 and TRBJ1-6; 7 positions match TRBD1. Per germline, CDR1 SGDLS and CDR2 YYNGEE. The J segment lost 0 bases and the V segment lost 6 bases, leaving 6 bases of the junction unmatched. The CDR3 covers 16 residues. CDR3 region: CASTSGDSSYNSPLHF. Written as DNA, the CDR3 is TGTGCCAGCACCTCGGGGGACAGCTCCTATAATTCACCCCTCCACTTT.

This chain uses TRBV5-5 with TRBJ1-1; TRBD1 aligns across 7 bases. This CDR3 region has 14 residues. The V segment lost 4 bases and the J segment 5 bases; nucleotides outside the gene matches: 8. Germline CDR1 SGHKS, CDR2 YYEKEE (reference sequence). The CDR3 DNA reads TGTGCCAGCAGCCCAAACAGGGGTGGGACTGAAGCTTTCTTT. Translating it yields CASSPNRGGTEAFF.

The chain joins TRBV7-9 to TRBJ1-1, with a tentative D call TRBD1 (6 bases). Germline V CDR1 and CDR2: SEHNR, FQNEAQ (reference sequence). V lost 2 bases and J 11 bases, leaving 15 bases between the germline ends. This CDR3 contains 13 residues. CDR3: CASSLPGAGWAFF. The CDR3 bases are TGTGCCAGCAGCTTACCAGGGGCCGGATGGGCTTTCTTT.